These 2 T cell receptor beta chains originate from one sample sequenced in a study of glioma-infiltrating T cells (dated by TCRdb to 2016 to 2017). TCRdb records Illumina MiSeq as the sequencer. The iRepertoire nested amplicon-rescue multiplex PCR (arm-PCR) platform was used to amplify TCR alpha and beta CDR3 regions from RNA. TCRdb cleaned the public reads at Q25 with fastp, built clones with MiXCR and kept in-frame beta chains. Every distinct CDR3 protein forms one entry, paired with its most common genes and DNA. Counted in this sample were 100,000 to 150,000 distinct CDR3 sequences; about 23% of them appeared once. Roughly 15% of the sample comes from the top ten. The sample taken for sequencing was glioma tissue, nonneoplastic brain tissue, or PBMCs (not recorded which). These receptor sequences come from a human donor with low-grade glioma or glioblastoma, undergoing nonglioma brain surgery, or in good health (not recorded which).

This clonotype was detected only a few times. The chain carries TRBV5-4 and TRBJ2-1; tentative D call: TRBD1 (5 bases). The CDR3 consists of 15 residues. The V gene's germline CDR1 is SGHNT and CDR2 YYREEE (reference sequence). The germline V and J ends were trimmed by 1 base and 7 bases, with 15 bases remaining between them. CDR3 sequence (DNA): TGTGCCAGCAGCTTGCGCTCGCAGGGCAGTAATGAGCAGTTCTTC. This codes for CASSLRSQGSNEQFF.

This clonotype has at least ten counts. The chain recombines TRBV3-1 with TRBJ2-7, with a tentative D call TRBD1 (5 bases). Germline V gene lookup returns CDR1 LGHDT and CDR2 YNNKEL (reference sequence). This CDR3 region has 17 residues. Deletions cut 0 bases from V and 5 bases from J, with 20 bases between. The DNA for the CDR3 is TGTGCCAGCAGCCAAGATAATATAGGGGTCTCGTTCCACGAGCAGTACTTC. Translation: CASSQDNIGVSFHEQYF.